This T cell receptor beta chain was found in a study of T cell repertoires and HLA-DP antigens (dated by TCRdb to between 2017 and 2018). Concerning the study at large: The study used an in vitro model of CD4+ T cell alloreactivity against allogeneic HLA-DP presented by transduced HeLa cells. The two alloantigens modelled structurally similar versus dissimilar alloantigens, differing from self at one and approximately eleven peptide-binding groove amino acids, respectively. Of the three donors, two were male and one was female, and their ages ranged from the 18-to-29 age band up to the 60-to-69 age band. On average, around 200 ng of DNA went in for sorted CD137+CD4+ samples, versus roughly 1,300 ng for pre-culture CD4+ samples. Points the paper makes about the study in general: Naive and memory CD4+ repertoires were not analysed separately. Clones undetected before culture had an average cumulative frequency of about 35% against one allele versus more than 50% against the other. Sorted CD137+ cells showed similar clonality against both alloantigens, at 0.3 to 0.45, which was much higher than the 0.03 to 0.04 seen in pre-culture samples. Limitations included only a few donors, a non-physiological HeLa antigen-presenting system, and the use of total CD4+ responder cells.

The CDR3 spans 12 residues, from the cysteine through the phenylalanine. Only CDR3 DNA remains: 36 bases, in frame from the first base. Looking up the germline V gene yields CDR1 SQVTM and CDR2 ANQGSEA. V loses 7 bases at its end and J loses 4 bases; junction bases beyond the gene matches: 6. Untouched CD4+ T cells were isolated from Ficoll-separated PBMC by magnetic bead negative selection, reaching an average purity of approximately 98%. Untouched CD4+ T cells were isolated from Ficoll-separated PBMC with magnetic beads, reaching approximately 98% purity with negligible CD8+ contamination. Peripheral blood mononuclear cells came from the buffy coats of three healthy blood donors. All three donors were CMV seronegative. Genomic DNA was extracted with the DNeasy Blood & Tissue Kit. Genomic DNA from sorted CD137+CD4+ cells and from pre-culture CD4+ baseline samples of each subject was subjected to TCRB sequencing.

TCRB CDR3 regions were amplified with the immunoSEQ multiplex PCR using forward primers for 54 TRBV segments and reverse primers for 13 TRBJ segments. Deep resolution, with a target of roughly 220,000 T cell genomes, was applied to the sequencing of pre-culture CD4+ samples. Sequencing of the amplicons on an Illumina HiSeq System generated 87 bp reads spanning the CDR3. From the authors' description of their analysis: PCR and sequencing errors in the reads were corrected, and CDR3 regions were defined by aligning to IMGT reference sequences. Synthetic template pools were used to estimate template counts and unique rearrangement counts. Clonality was computed as 1 minus Pielou's evenness. The Daley-Smith estimator was used to estimate richness. Morisita's index was used to measure repertoire overlap. Clones present in cultured samples but not detected in the pre-culture repertoire of the same donor were defined as low-abundance clones. In TCRdb, the immuneACCESS table is reduced to in-frame sequences with V and J assigned. These tables do not hold every clone; where another copy was compared, an unresolved V gene accounts for under half, and the others remain unexplained. D and trimming come from the DNA, and the V and J calls and clone size come from that table. This sample holds roughly 110,000 clones; more than 85% were observed only once. About 0.27% of the sample goes to the ten largest clones.

A word on this clone: Its specific antigen is unknown. The sample holds no much larger clone one base away, and base qualities are not on file.

This sequence originates from a woman aged 18-29 years in good health and CMV-seronegative. Sample: CD4+ T cells from PBMCs. This sequence uses TRBV29-1 and TRBJ1-1; a stretch of 7 junction bases matches TRBD1. Read as DNA, the sequence is TGCAGCGCCAGACAGGGAGGCACTGAAGCTTTCTTT. Translated, it gives CSARQGGTEAFF. The variable domain in full, with residues beyond the CDR3 obtained from the reference TRBV29-1 and TRBJ1-1 genes, is SAVISQKPSRDICQRGTSLTIQCQVDSQVTMMFWYRQQPGQSLTLIATANQGSEATYESGFVIDKFPISRPNLTFSTLTVSNMSPEDSSIYLCSARQGGTEAFFGQGTRLTVV.